This TCR beta chain was obtained from a study of T-cell reconstitution after alpha-beta-depleted transplantation in children (dated by TCRdb to the mid-2010s). At the level of the whole study: T-cell immune reconstitution after TCRalphabeta/CD19-depleted allogeneic hematopoietic cell transplantation in children was quantitatively tracked in the study by means of TCR repertoire profiling.

In its sample, this clonotype was seen many times. It has no known antigen specificity. No base-level quality is on record; no much larger clone is a single base apart. The full study reports these points: The apparently early recovery of alphabetaT-cell counts about two months after transplant reportedly depended on only several hundred rapidly expanded clones that came from non-depleted graft cells. The high TCRbeta diversity at day 60 in some patients was ascribed to recipient T cells and intrathymic progenitors that had survived conditioning. Over subsequent months, a decline in hyperexpanded clone frequencies was noted, and after one year, T-cell counts and TCRbeta diversity were mostly ascribed to newly produced T cells.

The CDR3 runs 13 amino acids, cysteine and phenylalanine included. The retained sequence is limited to the CDR3, 39 bases, with the frame set at the first base. CDR1 and CDR2 are drawn from the germline V gene: SNHLY, FYNNEI. The germline ends are 16 bases apart after V is trimmed by 7 bases and J by 6 bases. Library preparation employed PCR. Data came from an Illumina HiSeq 2500. TCR libraries were prepared with molecular barcoding, using unique molecular identifiers to normalize TCRbeta repertoire quantification. Through fastp at Q25 and MiXCR, TCRdb rebuilt clones from the public reads, retaining in-frame beta chains. Records with the same CDR3 protein are collapsed into one entry carrying the most frequent genes and DNA. For this sample the table gives nearly 250,000 distinct CDR3 sequences, of which roughly 8.2% were detected only once. 6.3% of the sample belongs to the ten largest clones. Taken with the paper, the label for treatment or condition translates to: allogeneic hematopoietic cell transplantation with graft depleted of TCRalphabeta T cells and CD19 B cells. The transplant recipients were children given TCRalphabeta/CD19-depleted allogeneic hematopoietic cell grafts.

The chain joins TRBV2 to TRBJ2-7; the best D guess is TRBD2, with 5 bases matching. Sequenced here: PBMCs, mostly from graft donor cells, sampled 180 days after TCRalphabeta/CD19-depleted stem cell transplant. The clonotype was recovered from a male patient between 10 and 17 years old who had a stem cell transplant for acute lymphoblastic leukemia, so the T cells may come from the graft donor. DNA sequence: TGTGCCAGCAAGCGTTTCCAGGCGGGCGAGCAGTACTTC. This sequence encodes CASKRFQAGEQYF.